The TCR beta chain under discussion was sequenced for a study of radiation and T cells in renal cell carcinoma. On the study more broadly: Nephrectomy followed 15 Gy stereotactic body radiation by 4 weeks.

As concerns this clone: The antigen is not known.

Study-level findings and limits: Top tumor clonotypes rose in blood 2 weeks post-radiation, then contracted. Pretreatment tumor biopsies were lacking, so baseline clonotypes are unknown.

Stated time point: blood 2 weeks post-SBRT. Regarding treatment: 15 Gy SBRT to primary tumor, nephrectomy 4 weeks later. Only in-frame clones appear in the TCRdb table, and some are missing; sequencing was by immunoSEQ multiplex PCR. This repertoire shows fewer than 90,000 clones, approximately 83% found once; its top ten account for about 23%. V lost 6 bases, J lost 8 bases, and 9 bases stayed unmatched. Germline V gives CDR1 SGHTA, CDR2 FQGNSA. The CDR3 has 14 amino acids. The sequence derives from a woman aged 45-59 years with renal cell carcinoma. The chain links TRBV7-2 to TRBJ2-1, with TRBD2 identical over 8 bases. Source: blood, taken from a patient whose treatment included radiotherapy and nephrectomy. CDR3 coding DNA: TGTGCCAGCAGGCCGGGGGGGCCTATCCATGAGCAGTTCTTC. Encoded protein: CASRPGGPIHEQFF.